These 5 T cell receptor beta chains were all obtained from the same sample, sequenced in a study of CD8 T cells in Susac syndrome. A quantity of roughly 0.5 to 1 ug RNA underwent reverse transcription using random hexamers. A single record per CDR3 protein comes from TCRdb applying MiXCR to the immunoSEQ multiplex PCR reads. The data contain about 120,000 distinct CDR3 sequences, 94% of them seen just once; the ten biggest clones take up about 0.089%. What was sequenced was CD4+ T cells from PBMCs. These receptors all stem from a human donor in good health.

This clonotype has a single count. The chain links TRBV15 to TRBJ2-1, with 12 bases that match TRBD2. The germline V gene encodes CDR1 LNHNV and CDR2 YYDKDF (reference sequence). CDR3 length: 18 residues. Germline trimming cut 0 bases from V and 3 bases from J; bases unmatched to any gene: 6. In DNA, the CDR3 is TGTGCCACCAGCAGAGAATCTAGGACTAGCGGGGTCTACAATGAGCAGTTCTTC. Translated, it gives CATSRESRTSGVYNEQFF.

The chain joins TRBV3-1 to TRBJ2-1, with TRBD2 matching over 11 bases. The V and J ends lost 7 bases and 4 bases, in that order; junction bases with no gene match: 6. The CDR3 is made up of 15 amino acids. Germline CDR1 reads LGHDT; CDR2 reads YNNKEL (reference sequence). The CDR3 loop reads CASTPGLADYNEQFF. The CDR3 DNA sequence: TGTGCCAGCACCCCGGGACTAGCGGATTACAATGAGCAGTTCTTC.

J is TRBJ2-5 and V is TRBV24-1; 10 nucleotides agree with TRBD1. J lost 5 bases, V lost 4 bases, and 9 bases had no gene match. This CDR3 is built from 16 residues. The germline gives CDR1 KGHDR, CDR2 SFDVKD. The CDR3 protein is CATSDPGQGGPETQYF. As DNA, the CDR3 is TGTGCCACCAGTGACCCCGGACAGGGGGGACCGGAGACCCAGTACTTC.

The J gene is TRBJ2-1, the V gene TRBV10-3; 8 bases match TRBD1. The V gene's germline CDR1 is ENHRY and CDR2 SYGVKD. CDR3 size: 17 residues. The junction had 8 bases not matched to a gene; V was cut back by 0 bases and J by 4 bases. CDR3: CAISESAGGARYNEQFF. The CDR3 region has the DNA TGTGCCATCAGTGAGTCGGCAGGGGGCGCGAGATACAATGAGCAGTTCTTC.

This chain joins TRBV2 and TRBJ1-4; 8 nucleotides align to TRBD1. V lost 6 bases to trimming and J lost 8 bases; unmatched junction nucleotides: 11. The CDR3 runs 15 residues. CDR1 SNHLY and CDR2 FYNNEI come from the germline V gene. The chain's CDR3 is CASSEISGQAEKLFF. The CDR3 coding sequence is TGTGCCAGCAGCGAAATCTCGGGACAGGCCGAAAAACTGTTTTTT.